This T cell receptor beta chain emerged from a study of blood T cell repertoires in COVID-19. Study information: Sample material is recorded as cDNA or gDNA derived from T cells, B-cell-depleted T cells, or PBMCs.

Germline-derived CDR1 and CDR2 are SGDLS and YYNGEE. The CDR3 spans 14 residues. Trimming took 2 bases from V and 1 from J, leaving 6 bases between them. Source study methods: From reference gene primer amplification, estimates of nucleated cell counts were derived. Assay used: immunoSEQ multiplex PCR; TCRdb lists only in-frame clones, some missing. The DNA gave D and trimming, while V, J and clone size come from that table. The sample includes under 95,000 clones, roughly 87% of them seen just once. The sample was peripheral blood. This TCR was sampled from a man aged 50 or older with acute or convalescent COVID-19. This rearrangement joins TRBV9 to TRBJ2-2; TRBD2 is a possible D gene (5 bases). CDR3 nucleotides: TGTGCCAGCAGCGTGGAGGTGAACACCGGGGAGCTGTTTTTT. It translates to CASSVEVNTGELFF. The full variable domain, with the rest looked up from reference TRBV9 and TRBJ2-2, is DSGVTQTPKHLITATGQRVTLRCSPRSGDLSVYWYQQSLDQGLQFLIQYYNGEERAKGNILERFSAQQFPDLHSELNLSSLELGDSALYFCASSVEVNTGELFFGEGSRLTVL.